A single sample gave rise to the 17 T cell receptor beta chains below, sequenced in a study of OX40 agonist ivuxolimab in advanced cancers. Sequencing used immunoSEQ multiplex PCR; TCRdb keeps in-frame clones, though not all of them. The table has 77,000 or so clones, 80% to 95% seen once. Specimen: CD4+ or CD8+ T cells sorted from blood, collected in a trial of the OX40 agonist ivuxolimab. These receptors all come from an adult with an advanced solid tumor such as melanoma, head and neck, liver or kidney cancer.

Only a few counts were recorded for this clone. V and J are TRBV9 and TRBJ1-1; D unresolved. The germline V gene has CDR1 SGDLS and CDR2 YYNGEE. Trimming cost V 0 bases and J 0 bases, with 12 bases left between them. The CDR3 has 16 amino acids. CDR3 nucleotide sequence: TGTGCCAGCAGCGTAGGGGAAGTTAATATGAACACTGAAGCTTTCTTT. Translating gives CASSVGEVNMNTEAFF.

V gene TRBV11-2 combines with J gene TRBJ2-1; possibly TRBD1 for D (6 bases). V was cut by 1 base and J by 11 bases, with 15 bases left in between. The germline CDR1 and CDR2 sequences are SGHAT and FQNNGV. This CDR3 contains 14 residues. The CDR3 spells CASSLAGQTLQQFF. The DNA of the CDR3 is TGTGCCAGCAGCTTAGCCGGACAGACACTACAGCAGTTCTTC.

This chain uses TRBV2 with TRBJ1-1, with D possibly TRBD1 on 5 matching bases. V was clipped by 3 bases and J by 12 bases, with 14 bases between them. CDR3 length: 12 residues. CDR1 is SNHLY and CDR2 is FYNNEI in the germline V gene. CDR3 residues: CASSDYGASPFF. The CDR3 region has the DNA TGTGCCAGCAGTGACTATGGGGCGTCCCCTTTCTTT. The complete variable domain, with remaining parts taken from reference TRBV2 and TRBJ1-1, reads EPEVTQTPSHQVTQMGQEVILRCVPISNHLYFYWYRQILGQKVEFLVSFYNNEISEKSEIFDDQFSVERPDGSNFTLKIRSTKLEDSAMYFCASSDYGASPFFGQGTRLTVV.

The chain links TRBV10-3 to TRBJ2-3, with 9 bases identical to TRBD2. The CDR3 is 15 amino acids. From germline, CDR1 is ENHRY and CDR2 SYGVKD. Trimming removed 6 bases from V and 2 bases from J; junction bases left unmatched: 6. The chain's CDR3 is CAISGTSLSTDTQYF. DNA of the CDR3: TGTGCCATCAGCGGGACTAGCCTTTCCACAGATACGCAGTATTTT.

This rearrangement joins TRBV7-8 to TRBJ2-1; D ambiguous. The CDR3 loop spans 14 amino acids. Between the trimmed V and J ends, which lost 4 bases and 8 bases, there was a span of 15 bases. The germline V gene encodes CDR1 SGHVS and CDR2 FQNEAQ. CDR3: CASSSTSPIHEQFF. The CDR3 coding sequence is TGTGCCAGCAGCTCCACCTCTCCCATCCATGAGCAGTTCTTC.

The genes are TRBV10-3 and TRBJ1-1; D is perhaps TRBD1 (6 bases). The CDR3 loop spans 13 amino acids. Trimming removed 10 bases at V and 0 bases at J, with 12 bases between. CDR1 is ENHRY and CDR2 is SYGVKD in the germline V gene. The CDR3 loop reads CATRQDLNTEAFF. The CDR3 DNA reads TGTGCCACCCGACAGGACCTGAACACTGAAGCTTTCTTT.

The count of this clone is one. The J gene is TRBJ1-1, the V gene TRBV5-4; no clear D gene. V lost 1 base, J lost 1 base, and 5 bases lay in between. CDR1 and CDR2 from the germline V gene are SGHNT and YYREEE (reference sequence). The CDR3 runs 13 residues. The CDR3 region is CASSLRQNTEAFF. The CDR3 DNA follows: TGTGCCAGCAGCTTGAGGCAGAACACTGAAGCTTTCTTT. The whole variable domain, remainder taken from reference TRBV5-4 and TRBJ1-1, is ETGVTQSPTHLIKTRGQQVTLRCSSQSGHNTVSWYQQALGQGPQFIFQYYREEENGRGNFPPRFSGLQFPNYSSELNVNALELDDSALYLCASSLRQNTEAFFGQGTRLTVV.

This CDR3 is CASSYFSQTGYTF. Here the CDR3 DNA reads TGTGCCAGCAGTTACTTTTCACAAACTGGCTACACCTTC. This chain joins TRBV6-5 and TRBJ1-2; the D is unclear. Germline CDR1 and CDR2: MNHEY and SVGAGI. The CDR3 sequence is 13 residues long. V shed 1 base and J shed 7 bases, with 10 bases lying between them.

This chain uses TRBV2 with TRBJ2-3, with 7 bases that match TRBD2. Germline-derived CDR1 and CDR2 are SNHLY and FYNNEI. The CDR3 consists of 15 residues. After removal of 8 bases from V and 3 bases from J, the junction contained 11 bases not matched to a gene. The CDR3 nucleotides are TGTGCCAGCGGCAAGGTGAGGCGGGGGACAGATACGCAGTATTTT. Translating it yields CASGKVRRGTDTQYF. The complete variable domain, with remaining parts taken from reference TRBV2 and TRBJ2-3, reads EPEVTQTPSHQVTQMGQEVILRCVPISNHLYFYWYRQILGQKVEFLVSFYNNEISEKSEIFDDQFSVERPDGSNFTLKIRSTKLEDSAMYFCASGKVRRGTDTQYFGPGTRLTVL.

V is TRBV11-3 and J is TRBJ2-2, with D hard to call. The CDR3 totals 16 residues. V lost 5 bases and J lost 5, with 18 bases in between. From germline, CDR1 is SGHNT and CDR2 YENEEA. In nucleotides, the CDR3 is TGTGCCAGCAGCCAAAGCGTTGGGTTGAGGACCGGGGAGCTGTTTTTT. Translation gives CASSQSVGLRTGELFF. The entire variable domain, with the rest obtained from reference TRBV11-3 and TRBJ2-2, is as follows: EAGVVQSPRYKIIEKKQPVAFWCNPISGHNTLYWYLQNLGQGPELLIRYENEEAVDDSQLPKDRFSAERLKGVDSTLKIQPAELGDSAVYLCASSQSVGLRTGELFFGEGSRLTVL.

CDR3 sequence: CASSLIPGADTQYF. In DNA, the CDR3 is TGTGCCAGCAGCTTAATACCCGGAGCAGATACGCAGTATTTT. The chain has TRBV7-2 and TRBJ2-3; D ambiguous. The V end was cut by 2 bases, the J end by 4 bases, with 10 bases between. Germline V gene data show CDR1 as SGHTA and CDR2 as FQGNSA. CDR3 length: 14 amino acids.

The gene calls are TRBV18 and TRBJ2-5; a possible D gene is TRBD2 (5 bases). V lost 2 bases and J 2 bases, leaving 9 bases between the germline ends. Germline V gene sequence: CDR1 KGHSH, CDR2 LQKENI. The CDR3 contains 14 residues. The CDR3 region has the DNA TGTGCCAGCTCACCAGTCGGGGAACAAGAGACCCAGTACTTC. Amino acid sequence: CASSPVGEQETQYF. Based on the CDR3 plus reference TRBV18 and TRBJ2-5, the full variable domain is NAGVMQNPRHLVRRRGQEARLRCSPMKGHSHVYWYRQLPEEGLKFMVYLQKENIIDESGMPKERFSAEFPKEGPSILRIQQVVRGDSAAYFCASSPVGEQETQYFGPGTRLLVL.

The rearrangement uses TRBV29-1 and TRBJ1-4; the D is unclear. The CDR3 is 13 residues long. Trimming removed 6 bases at V and 1 base at J, with 9 bases between. Per germline, CDR1 SQVTM and CDR2 ANQGSEA. CDR3 sequence reads: CSVKGETNEKLFF. The CDR3, as DNA: TGCAGCGTGAAGGGCGAAACTAATGAAAAACTGTTTTTT.

The chain is built from TRBV6-5 and TRBJ2-3, with TRBD2 identical over 7 bases. The CDR3 contains 13 residues. V dropped 5 bases and J dropped 4; count of bases not matched to a gene: 3. Germline assignment: CDR1 MNHEY and CDR2 SVGAGI. In DNA, the CDR3 is TGTGCCAGCAGTCTCGCGGGAGCAGATACGCAGTATTTT. Its protein product is CASSLAGADTQYF.

This chain links TRBV12-5 with TRBJ2-3, with a possible D match to TRBD2 (6 bases). V was trimmed by 5 bases and J by 5 bases, leaving 20 bases between them. The CDR3 loop spans 16 amino acids. Looked up from germline, CDR1 is LGHNT and CDR2 is FRNRAP. Here the CDR3 DNA reads TGTGCTAGTGGTCCGGCCCTGGTGGGGGAGGTAGATACGCAGTATTTT. Its translation: CASGPALVGEVDTQYF. Supplemented by reference TRBV12-5 and TRBJ2-3, the full variable domain reads DARVTQTPRHKVTEMGQEVTMRCQPILGHNTVFWYRQTMMQGLELLAYFRNRAPLDDSGMPKDRFSAEMPDATLATLKIQPSEPRDSAVYFCASGPALVGEVDTQYFGPGTRLTVL.

CDR3 coding DNA: TGTGCTAGTGGTCCCCTGAGGCTCGATCAGCCCCAGCATTTT. It codes for CASGPLRLDQPQHF. The chain employs TRBV12-5 and TRBJ1-5; D uncertain. Germline V gene data show CDR1 as LGHNT and CDR2 as FRNRAP. V was pared by 5 bases and J by 5 bases, with 13 bases between. CDR3 length: 14 residues.

The V and J genes are TRBV6-1 and TRBJ1-4; the D is unclear. CDR3 size: 17 residues. The V gene lost 2 bases and the J gene lost 0 bases, with 13 bases spanning the gap. The germline V gene encodes CDR1 MNHNS and CDR2 SASEGT. CDR3 DNA sequence: TGTGCCAGCAGTGAAACCCTTGGAGGTGCAACTAATGAAAAACTGTTTTTT. Amino acids: CASSETLGGATNEKLFF.